This T cell receptor beta chain is from a study of untreated major depressive disorder. Study-level results: CD4+ T cells from depressed patients used TRBV05-01 (Vbeta 5.1) more often than controls.

This CDR3 has 14 residues. Germline CDR1 is SGHDT and CDR2 is YYEEEE. The ends were cut back, 0 bases at V and 9 bases at J, with 13 bases in the middle. Concerning this clone itself: Its antigen is unidentified.

The assay was immunoSEQ multiplex PCR, and TCRdb's table has in-frame clones only and misses some. The profile shows roughly 14,000 clones, 85% to 95% of them singletons. The clonotype was recovered from a man younger than 45 with major depressive disorder. This sequence joins TRBV5-6 and TRBJ2-1; D is ambiguous. The specimen was CD4+ T cells from PBMCs. The CDR3 region has the DNA TGTGCCAGCAGCTTGGTTGGACCGGTGGGTGAGCAGTTCTTC. Amino acid sequence: CASSLVGPVGEQFF.